This record looks at one TCR beta chain sequence and its context. Its antigen remains unknown. This sample was included in a study of OX40 agonist ivuxolimab in advanced cancers. Measured with immunoSEQ multiplex PCR; TCRdb has only the in-frame clones, and not every one. The sample carries about 66,000 clones, roughly four fifths recorded once. Per the germline V gene, CDR1 is MNHNS and CDR2 is SASEGT. V lost 3 bases and J lost 4, with 9 bases in between. This CDR3 is 13 amino acids long. The cohort excluded patients with autoimmune disease history or systemic immunosuppression. Study-level findings and limits: Among the nonresponders, some also had low normalized T-cell clonal expansion. There were, on average, more expanded clones in CD8+ T cells than in CD4+.

This clonotype originated in an adult with an advanced solid tumor such as melanoma, head and neck, liver or kidney cancer. The J gene is TRBJ2-5, the V gene TRBV6-1; D tentatively reads TRBD1 or TRBD2 (5 bases each). This material consisted of CD4+ or CD8+ T cells sorted from blood, taken in a trial of the OX40 agonist ivuxolimab. In nucleotides, the CDR3 is TGTGCCAGCAGTGATAGGGACCGAGAGACCCAGTACTTC. Protein sequence: CASSDRDRETQYF.